What follows is one T cell receptor (beta chain) and its context. The source of the sample is a study of blood T cell repertoires in COVID-19. Study as a whole: Donors in the United States, Italy and Spain gave samples during acute or convalescent COVID-19.

Per the germline V gene, CDR1 is MNHEY and CDR2 is SVGEGT. The CDR3 is 12 amino acids. The V and J ends lost 6 bases and 8 bases, in that order; junction bases with no gene match: 6. Sequencing used immunoSEQ multiplex PCR; TCRdb keeps in-frame clones, though not all of them. The sample consists of roughly 300,000 clones, about 93% of them appearing once. The receptor's source is a woman under 40 who had recovered from COVID-19. The V gene is TRBV6-2 or TRBV6-3, the J gene TRBJ1-2, with 7 bases that match TRBD1. Input material: PBMCs or T cells enriched from blood (not recorded which). In DNA form, the CDR3 reads TGTGCCAGCAGCCCGGCAGGGGGGGGCTACACCTTC. Its translation is CASSPAGGGYTF.